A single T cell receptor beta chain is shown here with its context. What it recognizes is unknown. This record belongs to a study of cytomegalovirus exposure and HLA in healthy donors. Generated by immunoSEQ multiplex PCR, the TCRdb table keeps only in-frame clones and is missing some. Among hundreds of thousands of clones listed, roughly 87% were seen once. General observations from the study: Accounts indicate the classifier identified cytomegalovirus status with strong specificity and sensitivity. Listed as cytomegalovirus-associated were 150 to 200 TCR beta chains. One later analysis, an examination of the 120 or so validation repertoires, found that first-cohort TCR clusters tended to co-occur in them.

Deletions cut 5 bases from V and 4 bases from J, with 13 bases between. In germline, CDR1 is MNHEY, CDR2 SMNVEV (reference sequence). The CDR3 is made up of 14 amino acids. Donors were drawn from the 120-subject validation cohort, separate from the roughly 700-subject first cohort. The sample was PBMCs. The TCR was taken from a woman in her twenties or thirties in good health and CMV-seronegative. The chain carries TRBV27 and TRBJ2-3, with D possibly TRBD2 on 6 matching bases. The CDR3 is CASSARDWADTQYF. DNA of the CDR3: TGTGCCAGCAGTGCCCGGGACTGGGCAGATACGCAGTATTTT.